Below, 4 T cell receptor beta chains from the same sample are listed, as sequenced in a study of beta chain features in type 1 diabetes. Study-wide points: TCRB CDR3s from Type 1 diabetes patients were moderately but significantly shorter in all four CD4+ subsets.

No antigens are known for them. Expressed TCRB transcripts were sequenced, since all the RNA that had been isolated was reverse transcribed. Profiling relied on immunoSEQ multiplex PCR, and the TCRdb table lists in-frame clones only, not all of them. Among roughly 730,000 clones listed, 13% were seen once. Sequencing was carried out using naive CD4+ T cells from blood. All receptors come from a man in his late teens or twenties with type 1 diabetes.

This clone has just a few counts. Other DNA sequences in the same sample also yield this CDR3. The CDR3 region is CSVRTGTNEKLFF. In DNA form, the CDR3 reads TGCAGCGTCAGGACCGGAACTAATGAAAAACTGTTTTTT. This chain links TRBV29-1 with TRBJ1-4; D ambiguous. Trimming took 6 bases from V and 1 from J, leaving 9 bases between them. CDR1 is SQVTM, CDR2 ANQGSEA, per germline. This CDR3 has 13 residues.

This rearrangement joins TRBV5-1 to TRBJ1-1; D is unresolved. CDR3 length: 16 amino acids. Between the trimmed V and J ends, which lost 2 bases and 4 bases, there was a span of 18 bases. Germline V gene lookup returns CDR1 SGHRS and CDR2 YFSETQ. The DNA for the CDR3 is TGCGCCAGCAGCTTCCCGGAAGGGAAATGGGGCACTGAAGCTTTCTTT. It is translated as CASSFPEGKWGTEAFF.

The sample holds a few counts of this clone. This chain connects TRBV27 to TRBJ2-5; D gene ambiguous. Germline assignment: CDR1 MNHEY and CDR2 SMNVEV (reference sequence). V lost 4 bases, J lost 5 bases, and 5 bases lay in between. The CDR3 totals 11 residues. The CDR3 DNA is TGTGCCAGCAGTTCCCGGGAGACCCAGTACTTC. Translated: CASSSRETQYF.

Remarks on this clone: Other nucleotide sequences in the sample specify the same CDR3. The V and J genes are TRBV19 and TRBJ2-1; D unclear. This CDR3 comprises 11 residues. Trimming left V 3 bases short and J 6 bases short, with 3 bases between. Germline CDR1 is LNHDA and CDR2 is SQIVND (reference sequence). CDR3 in amino acids: CASSIINEQFF. For the CDR3, the DNA is TGTGCCAGTAGTATCATCAATGAGCAGTTCTTC. The variable domain in full, completed from reference TRBV19 and TRBJ2-1, reads DGGITQSPKYLFRKEGQNVTLSCEQNLNHDAMYWYRQDPGQGLRLIYYSQIVNDFQKGDIAEGYSVSREKKESFPLTVTSAQKNPTAFYLCASSIINEQFFGPGTRLTVL.